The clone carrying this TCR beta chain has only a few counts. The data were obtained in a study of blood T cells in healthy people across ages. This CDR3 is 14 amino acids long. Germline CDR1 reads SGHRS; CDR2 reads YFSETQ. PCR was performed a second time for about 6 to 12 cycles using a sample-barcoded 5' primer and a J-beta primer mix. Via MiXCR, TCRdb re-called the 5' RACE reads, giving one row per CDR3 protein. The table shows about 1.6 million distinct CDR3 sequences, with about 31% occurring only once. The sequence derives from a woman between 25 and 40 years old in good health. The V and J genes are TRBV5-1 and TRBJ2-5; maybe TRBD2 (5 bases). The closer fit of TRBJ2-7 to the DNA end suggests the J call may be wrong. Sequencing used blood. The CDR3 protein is CASSKHLRVHEQYF. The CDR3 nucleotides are TGCGCCAGCAGTAAGCATTTGAGGGTCCACGAGCAGTACTTC.